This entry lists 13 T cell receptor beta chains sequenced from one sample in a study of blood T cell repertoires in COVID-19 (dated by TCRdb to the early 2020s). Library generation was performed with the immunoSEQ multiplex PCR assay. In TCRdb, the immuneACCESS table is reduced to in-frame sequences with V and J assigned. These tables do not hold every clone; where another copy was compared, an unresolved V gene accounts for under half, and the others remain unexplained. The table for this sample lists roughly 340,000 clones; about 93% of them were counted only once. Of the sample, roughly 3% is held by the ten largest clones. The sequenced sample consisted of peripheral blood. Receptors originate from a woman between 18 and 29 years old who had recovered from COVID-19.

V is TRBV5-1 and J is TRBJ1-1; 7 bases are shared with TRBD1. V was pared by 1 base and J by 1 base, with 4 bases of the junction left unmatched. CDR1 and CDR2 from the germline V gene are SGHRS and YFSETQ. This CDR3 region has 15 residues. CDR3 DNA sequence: TGCGCCAGCAGCTTGAAGGCAGGGGGGAACACTGAAGCTTTCTTT. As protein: CASSLKAGGNTEAFF.

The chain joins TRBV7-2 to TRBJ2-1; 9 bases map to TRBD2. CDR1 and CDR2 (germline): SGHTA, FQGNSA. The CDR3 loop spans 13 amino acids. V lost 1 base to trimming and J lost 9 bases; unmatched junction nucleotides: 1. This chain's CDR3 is CASSLEREAEQFF. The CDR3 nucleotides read TGTGCCAGCAGCTTAGAGCGGGAGGCTGAGCAGTTCTTC.

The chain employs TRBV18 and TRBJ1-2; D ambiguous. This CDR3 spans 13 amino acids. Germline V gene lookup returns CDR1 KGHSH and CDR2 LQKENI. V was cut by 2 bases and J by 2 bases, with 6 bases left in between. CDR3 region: CASSPGPNYGYTF. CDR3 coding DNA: TGTGCCAGCTCACCAGGGCCGAACTATGGCTACACCTTC.

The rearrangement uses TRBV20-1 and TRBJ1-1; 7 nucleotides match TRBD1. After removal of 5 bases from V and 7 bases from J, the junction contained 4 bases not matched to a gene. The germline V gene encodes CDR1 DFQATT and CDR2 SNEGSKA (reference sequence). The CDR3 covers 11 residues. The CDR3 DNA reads TGCAGTGCTGGGGACAGACTTGAAGCTTTCTTT. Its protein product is CSAGDRLEAFF.

This CDR3 reads CATSGGDRNTNYGYTF. Written as DNA, the CDR3 is TGTGCCACCAGTGGTGGGGACAGGAACACTAACTATGGCTACACCTTC. The chain uses TRBV24-1 and TRBJ1-2, with 8 positions matching TRBD1. CDR1 is KGHDR and CDR2 is SFDVKD in the germline V gene. The CDR3 has 16 amino acids. V shed 5 bases and J 0 bases; nucleotides not matched to a gene: 7.

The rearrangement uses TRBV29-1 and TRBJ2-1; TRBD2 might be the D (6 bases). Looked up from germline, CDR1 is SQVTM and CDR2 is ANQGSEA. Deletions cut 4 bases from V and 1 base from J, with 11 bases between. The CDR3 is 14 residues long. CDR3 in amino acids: CSVAGSYSYNEQFF. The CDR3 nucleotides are TGCAGCGTTGCCGGGAGTTATTCCTACAATGAGCAGTTCTTC.

The CDR3 DNA is TGTGCCATCAGTGGGATGGGGGGCTACAATGAGCAGTTCTTC. It is translated as CAISGMGGYNEQFF. J is TRBJ2-1 and V is TRBV10-3, with D perhaps matching TRBD2 (6 bases). V dropped 4 bases and J dropped 3 bases, with 10 bases sitting between them. The germline V gene has CDR1 ENHRY and CDR2 SYGVKD. There are 14 residues in the CDR3.

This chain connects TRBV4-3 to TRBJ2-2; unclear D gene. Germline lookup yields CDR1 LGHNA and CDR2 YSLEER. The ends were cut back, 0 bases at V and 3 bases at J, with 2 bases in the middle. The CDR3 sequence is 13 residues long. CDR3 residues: CASSQDYTGELFF. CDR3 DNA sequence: TGCGCCAGCAGCCAAGACTACACCGGGGAGCTGTTTTTT.

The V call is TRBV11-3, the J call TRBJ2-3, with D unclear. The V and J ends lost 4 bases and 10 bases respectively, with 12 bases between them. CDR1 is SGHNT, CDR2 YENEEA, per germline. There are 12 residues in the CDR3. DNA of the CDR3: TGTGCCAGCAGCTCCGTTCCTGCGGCGCAGTATTTT. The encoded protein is CASSSVPAAQYF.

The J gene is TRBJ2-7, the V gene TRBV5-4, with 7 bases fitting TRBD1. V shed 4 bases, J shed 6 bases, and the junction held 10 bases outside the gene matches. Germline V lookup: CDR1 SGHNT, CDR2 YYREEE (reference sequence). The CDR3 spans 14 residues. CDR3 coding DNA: TGTGCCAGCAGCGCCGGGACAGATTGGAGCGAGCAGTACGTC. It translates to CASSAGTDWSEQYV.

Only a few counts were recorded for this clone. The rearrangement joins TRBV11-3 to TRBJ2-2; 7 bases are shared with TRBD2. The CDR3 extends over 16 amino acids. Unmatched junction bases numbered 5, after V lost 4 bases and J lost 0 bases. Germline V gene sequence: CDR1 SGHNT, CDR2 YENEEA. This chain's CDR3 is CASSSRDYTNTGELFF. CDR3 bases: TGTGCCAGCAGCTCCCGGGACTATACGAACACCGGGGAGCTGTTTTTT.

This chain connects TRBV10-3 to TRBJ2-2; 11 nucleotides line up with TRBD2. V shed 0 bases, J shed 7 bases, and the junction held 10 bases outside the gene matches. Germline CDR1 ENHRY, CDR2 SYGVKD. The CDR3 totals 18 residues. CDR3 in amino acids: CAISESITLAGGLGELFF. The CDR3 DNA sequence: TGTGCCATCAGTGAGTCGATTACCCTAGCGGGAGGTCTCGGGGAGCTGTTTTTT.

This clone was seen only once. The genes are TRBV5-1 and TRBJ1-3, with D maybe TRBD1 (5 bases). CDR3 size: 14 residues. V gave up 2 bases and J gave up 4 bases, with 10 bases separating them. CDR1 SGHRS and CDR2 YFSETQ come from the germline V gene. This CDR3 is CASSFSGEGNTIYF. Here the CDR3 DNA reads TGCGCCAGCAGCTTTTCGGGGGAGGGAAACACCATATATTTT.